This T cell receptor (beta chain) was identified in a study of cytomegalovirus exposure and HLA in healthy donors (dated by TCRdb to the late 2010s). Notes on the research overall: According to a later analysis, one platform produced both the 110 or so validation repertoires and the approximately 670 repertoires of the first cohort. The study aimed to test whether cataloging public T cell receptors could reveal signatures of past pathogen exposure. In addition to the first cohort of 650 to 800 subjects, a separate validation cohort of approximately 120 different subjects was used. To predict cytomegalovirus infection status, the study combined high-throughput TCR immunosequencing, statistical association of individual TCRs with disease status, and machine learning. Results and caveats for the whole study, not just this receptor: The authors suggested that the approach could potentially be generalized to other disease states and immunological phenotypes. Most TCR sequences were observed very rarely across donors, whereas some public TCRs were present in many individuals. The validation cohort had no HLA typing available for a later analysis, so co-occurrence within that cohort was assessed over all 120 or so repertoires. A few of the identified cytomegalovirus-associated TCR beta chains were confirmed in vitro to be specific for cytomegalovirus antigens. In both the original and validation cohorts, the classifier was reported to diagnose cytomegalovirus status with high specificity and sensitivity. A later analysis found that TCRs clustered in the first cohort also tended to co-occur in the 120 validation repertoires, with approximately 95% of cluster scores above 0. A total of roughly 160 TCR beta chains were listed by the study as associated with cytomegalovirus.

The library was built by means of the immunoSEQ multiplex PCR assay. Per the source publication's procedure: A statistical classification framework was built to diagnose cytomegalovirus status from the catalog of TCR beta chain sequences. The table was pulled from immuneACCESS by TCRdb, which kept in-frame rearrangements only. Such tables lose some clones; where checked, under half of the loss comes from unresolved V genes, and the rest has no known cause. The V and J calls and clone size were taken over from that table, and D and trimming were inferred from the DNA. This sample is represented by 250,000 or so clones; more than 75% of them were singletons. Approximately 2.5% of the sample is in the top ten clones. Donors formed part of the validation cohort, which comprised 120 subjects and was distinct from the first cohort of under 850 subjects. About this clone: Its antigen is unknown. No base quality information exists; no much larger clone differs at one position.

This clonotype originated in a man in his late teens or twenties in good health and CMV-seronegative. The sequencing input was PBMCs.

The CDR3: CASSPNPTGWKYNEQFF. The DNA reads as follows: TGTGCCAGCAGCCCCAACCCCACAGGGTGGAAATACAATGAGCAGTTCTTC. The rearranged chain carries TRBV7-2 and TRBJ2-1; a weak D assignment points to TRBD1 (6 bases agree). V is pared back by 5 bases and J by 4 bases, with 21 bases lying between the germline termini. The germline V gene provides CDR1 SGHTA and CDR2 FQGNSA. The CDR3 runs 17 amino acids, cysteine and phenylalanine included. Just the 51-base CDR3 DNA is kept, in frame starting at base 1.